Shown below are 20 T cell receptor beta chains from a single sample sequenced in a study of blood T cell repertoires in COVID-19. Clones were sequenced by immunoSEQ multiplex PCR, and TCRdb holds only the in-frame ones, with some missing. The repertoire holds 81,000 or so clones, 85% to 95% seen once, with about 5.9% in the top ten. Material for sequencing was peripheral blood. All receptors come from a woman between 55 and 75 years old with active COVID-19.

In regard to this clone: The same CDR3 is also encoded by other DNA sequences in this sample. V and J are TRBV12-5 and TRBJ1-2; possibly TRBD1 for D (6 bases). With 1 base removed from V and 4 bases from J, the gap between germline ends came to 16 bases. The CDR3 sequence is 16 residues long. Germline loops: CDR1 LGHNT, CDR2 FRNRAP. CDR3 residues: CASGLGQGPGGYGYTF. The CDR3, as DNA: TGTGCTAGTGGTTTGGGTCAGGGGCCGGGTGGCTATGGCTACACCTTC.

The J gene is TRBJ2-3, the V gene TRBV2; a possible D gene is TRBD1 (5 bases). The CDR3 has 15 amino acids. Germline V lookup: CDR1 SNHLY, CDR2 FYNNEI. The germline V and J ends were trimmed by 6 bases and 5 bases, with 18 bases remaining between them. The CDR3 region is CASSQGPNNGDTQYF. CDR3 DNA sequence: TGTGCCAGCAGCCAGGGTCCTAACAACGGAGATACGCAGTATTTT.

This clone has just one count. At one of its ends the junction is not consistent with the germline gene, which may arise from a read error. The J gene is TRBJ1-3, the V gene TRBV25-1; no reliable D call. This CDR3 spans 15 amino acids. Germline-derived CDR1 and CDR2 are MGHDK and SYGVNS. The CDR3 DNA follows: TGTGCCAGCAGTGAATATTCAGTAGGCGGAAACACCACATATTTT. Encoded protein: CASSEYSVGGNTTYF. The variable domain in full, with the rest retrieved from reference TRBV25-1 and TRBJ1-3, is EADIYQTPRYLVIGTGKKITLECSQTMGHDKMYWYQQDPGMELHLIHYSYGVNSTEKGDLSSESTVSRIRTEHFPLTLESARPSHTSQYLCASSEYSVGGNTTYFGEGSWLTVV.

CDR3 protein: CAGGLTGDNEQFF. The CDR3 DNA follows: TGTGCCGGGGGATTGACAGGGGACAATGAGCAGTTCTTC. This chain uses TRBV2 with TRBJ2-1, with TRBD1 matching 8 bases. CDR1 is SNHLY and CDR2 is FYNNEI in the germline V gene. After removal of 11 bases from V and 5 bases from J, the junction contained 8 bases not matched to a gene. This CDR3 is 13 amino acids long.

The chain joins TRBV28 to TRBJ2-1, with TRBD1 matching 9 bases. CDR3 size: 13 residues. Germline V gene data show CDR1 as MDHEN and CDR2 as SYDVKM. V was clipped by 3 bases and J by 7 bases; unmatched bases: 1. This CDR3 is CASSLDRGNEQFF. The CDR3 DNA reads TGTGCCAGCAGTTTGGACAGGGGAAATGAGCAGTTCTTC.

The chain combines TRBV28 with TRBJ2-7; 8 bases agree with TRBD2. The V gene's germline CDR1 is MDHEN and CDR2 SYDVKM. V trimming: 3 bases; J trimming: 4 bases; junction bases outside the gene matches: 5. The CDR3 loop spans 14 amino acids. The CDR3 is CASSFRAGVYEQYF. DNA for the CDR3: TGTGCCAGCAGTTTTCGAGCGGGAGTTTACGAGCAGTACTTC.

The chain combines TRBV9 with TRBJ2-1, with 8 bases that match TRBD2. Unmatched junction bases numbered 5, after V lost 0 bases and J lost 6 bases. Germline CDR1 reads SGDLS; CDR2 reads YYNGEE. The CDR3 contains 15 residues. For the CDR3, the DNA is TGTGCCAGCAGCGTAGGAGCGGGAGAGTTCAATGAGCAGTTCTTC. Its protein is CASSVGAGEFNEQFF.

The chain couples TRBV5-1 to TRBJ2-2; TRBD1 might be the D (6 bases). Germline V gene sequence: CDR1 SGHRS, CDR2 YFSETQ. Between the trimmed V and J ends, which lost 6 bases and 4 bases, there was a span of 16 bases. The CDR3 length is 15 residues. CDR3 amino acids: CASTQDSIGTGELFF. The CDR3, as DNA: TGCGCCAGCACCCAGGACAGTATCGGCACCGGGGAGCTGTTTTTT.

The chain joins TRBV7-9 to TRBJ2-4, with TRBD1 as a possible D gene (6 bases). CDR3 length: 17 amino acids. Trimming shortened V by 3 bases and J by 0 bases, and 15 bases separated the two germline ends. CDR1 and CDR2 (germline): SEHNR, FQNEAQ (reference sequence). The DNA of the CDR3 is TGTGCCAGCAGCTTCAGGGGAACGTCCCTAGCCAAAAACATTCAGTACTTC. It is translated as CASSFRGTSLAKNIQYF.

The rearrangement links TRBV27 to TRBJ1-5; no firm D call. CDR3 length: 13 residues. Trimming removed 2 bases at V and 7 bases at J, with 9 bases between. Germline V CDR1 and CDR2: MNHEY, SMNVEV (reference sequence). The CDR3 region is CASSLGARQPQHF. The CDR3 DNA is TGTGCCAGCAGTTTAGGAGCGAGACAGCCCCAGCATTTT.

CDR3 sequence: CSVGETGLGIGELFF. The CDR3 coding sequence is TGCAGCGTTGGGGAGACAGGGCTCGGGATCGGGGAGCTGTTTTTT. The V and J genes are TRBV29-1 and TRBJ2-2; 7 bases map to TRBD1. V gave up 4 bases and J gave up 7 bases; unmatched junction bases: 12. The germline V gene has CDR1 SQVTM and CDR2 ANQGSEA. The length of the CDR3 is 15 residues.

This chain uses TRBV4-1 with TRBJ1-5; tentatively, D is TRBD1 (5 bases). With 0 bases removed from V and 7 bases from J, the gap between germline ends came to 16 bases. This CDR3 is built from 16 residues. Germline V gene lookup returns CDR1 MGHRA and CDR2 YSYEKL. CDR3 region: CASSQDLSRVDQPQHF. Here the CDR3 DNA reads TGCGCCAGCAGCCAAGATTTGTCCAGGGTGGACCAGCCCCAGCATTTT.

This clone was observed a single time. This chain connects TRBV18 to TRBJ2-7, with 11 positions matching TRBD1. V lost 4 bases, J lost 2 bases, and 4 bases stayed unmatched. The CDR3 consists of 15 residues. Germline assignment: CDR1 KGHSH and CDR2 LQKENI. In DNA form, the CDR3 reads TGTGCCAGCTCACTAGGACAGGGGGCAACCTACGAGCAGTACTTC. This codes for CASSLGQGATYEQYF.

This sequence joins TRBV19 and TRBJ2-3; D ambiguous. The V gene lost 1 base and the J gene lost 0 bases, with 5 bases spanning the gap. The CDR3 totals 14 residues. From germline, CDR1 is LNHDA and CDR2 SQIVND (reference sequence). CDR3 DNA sequence: TGTGCCAGTAGTATAGCAGATAGCACAGATACGCAGTATTTT. It is translated as CASSIADSTDTQYF.

The rearrangement uses TRBV24-1 and TRBJ1-2; 11 bases match TRBD1. V lost 3 bases to trimming and J lost 8 bases; unmatched junction nucleotides: 7. The CDR3 has 15 residues. Germline V lookup: CDR1 KGHDR, CDR2 SFDVKD. This chain's CDR3 is CATSDEDRGQGGYTF. The CDR3 nucleotides are TGTGCCACCAGTGATGAGGACAGGGGGCAAGGGGGCTACACCTTC.

The CDR3: CASSHQTESNTEAFF. DNA for the CDR3: TGTGCCAGCAGCCATCAGACGGAGTCTAACACTGAAGCTTTCTTT. The rearrangement uses TRBV5-4 and TRBJ1-1, with D unclear. V shed 4 bases and J shed 2 bases, with 15 bases lying between them. The V gene's germline CDR1 is SGHNT and CDR2 YYREEE (reference sequence). The CDR3 runs 15 residues.

This chain connects TRBV28 to TRBJ2-1; 8 nucleotides align to TRBD2. The length of the CDR3 is 15 residues. After removal of 5 bases from V and 9 bases from J, the junction contained 12 bases not matched to a gene. The germline gives CDR1 MDHEN, CDR2 SYDVKM. CDR3 region: CASSIRPGLVFEQFF. The CDR3 DNA is TGTGCCAGCAGTATACGACCGGGACTAGTATTTGAGCAGTTCTTC.

This chain joins TRBV4-1 and TRBJ2-1; 8 bases fit TRBD1. The CDR3 consists of 15 residues. Losses at the gene ends were 3 bases for V and 3 bases for J; bases not matched to a gene: 4. Germline V gene data show CDR1 as MGHRA and CDR2 as YSYEKL. As DNA, the CDR3 is TGCGCCAGCAGCCAGGGACAGGCCATCTACAATGAGCAGTTCTTC. It encodes CASSQGQAIYNEQFF.

This chain uses TRBV12-3 or TRBV12-4 with TRBJ2-5, with a possible D match to TRBD1 (6 bases). Trimming took off 4 bases at V and 5 bases at J, with 11 bases between the two ends. This CDR3 comprises 13 residues. The CDR3 nucleotides are TGTGCCAGCAGTTCCCTTGACAGGGAGACCCAGTACTTC. It translates to CASSSLDRETQYF.

The table lists this clone with a count of one. This chain joins TRBV6-5 and TRBJ2-1, with 7 bases matching TRBD2. The V gene's germline CDR1 is MNHEY and CDR2 SVGAGI. CDR3 length: 15 amino acids. V lost 5 bases and J lost 3; bases outside the gene matches: 7. CDR3 DNA sequence: TGTGCCAGCAGTCCCGGGACTATAAACTACAATGAGCAGTTCTTC. Its protein product is CASSPGTINYNEQFF.